The present T cell receptor (beta chain) was sequenced within a study of identical twins. This clonotype was counted at least ten times. TCRdb reprocessed the 5' RACE reads with MiXCR, giving one entry per CDR3 protein. The table records about 240,000 distinct CDR3 sequences, 10% of them present only once. The sequenced sample was memory T cells sorted from blood. This clonotype was sampled from a man aged 45-65 years in good health.

The CDR3 bases are TGCGCCAGCAGCTTGGGGTGGACCGGGGAGCTGTTTTTT. It specifies CASSLGWTGELFF. The chain links TRBV5-1 to TRBJ2-2; D unresolved. CDR1 SGHRS and CDR2 YFSETQ come from the germline V gene. This CDR3 spans 13 amino acids. Deletions cut 0 bases from V and 5 bases from J, with 5 bases between.